This entry concerns a single T cell receptor (beta chain). Each CDR3 protein gets one entry after TCRdb re-called the 5' RACE reads with MiXCR. The sample shows around 120,000 distinct CDR3 sequences, more than 5.5% of them seen only once. This sample stems from a study of T cells after yellow fever vaccination. Study-wide background: Fractions low in cell number were prepared with SMART-Seq v4 Ultra Low Input.

CDR3 length: 13 residues. In germline, CDR1 is LNHDA, CDR2 SQIVND (reference sequence). V lost 4 bases to trimming and J lost 6 bases, with 11 bases between them. The sequence derives from a man aged 18 to 30 who received the YFV17D yellow fever vaccine. The sample in question was CD4+ T cells sorted from PBMCs, obtained about 49 days after the first yellow fever vaccination. This rearrangement joins TRBV19 to TRBJ2-3; D is possibly TRBD2 (6 bases). In DNA form, the CDR3 reads TGTGCCAGTAGTAGGAGGGGACTGGATACGCAGTATTTT. Protein product: CASSRRGLDTQYF.